This TCR beta chain was observed in a study of technical replicates of blood from a handful of donors. Generated by immunoSEQ multiplex PCR, the TCRdb table keeps only in-frame clones and is missing some. This sample has tens of thousands of clones; 96% occur once, and the top ten carry 0.3% to 0.45%. Trimming stripped 2 bases from V and 5 bases from J, with 12 bases between. Per germline, CDR1 GTSNPN and CDR2 SVGIG (reference sequence). The length of the CDR3 is 13 residues. Input material: T cells isolated from PBMCs. This rearrangement joins TRBV30 to TRBJ2-5; D is possibly TRBD1 (6 bases). This receptor was taken from a human donor in good health. The CDR3 here is CAWSWTARETQYF. CDR3 DNA: TGTGCCTGGAGTTGGACAGCTCGGGAGACCCAGTACTTC.